The sample holds one count of the clone carrying this TCR beta chain. When the RNA was reverse transcribed, random hexamers were used with an input of 0.5 to 1 ug. TCRdb re-analysed the immunoSEQ multiplex PCR reads in MiXCR, keeping a single row per CDR3 protein. The top ten clones hold around 0.078% of a sample with roughly 120,000 distinct CDR3 sequences, around 94% of them seen once. This specimen comes from a study of CD8 T cells in Susac syndrome. CDR3 length: 14 amino acids. Looked up from germline, CDR1 is SGHTA and CDR2 is FQGNSA. Trimming shortened V by 5 bases and J by 2 bases, and 10 bases separated the two germline ends.

The specimen was CD4+ T cells from PBMCs. This TCR came from a human donor in good health. J is TRBJ2-1 and V is TRBV7-2; no definite D call. This chain's CDR3 is CASSPPGPYNEQFF. CDR3 nucleotides: TGTGCCAGCAGCCCCCCGGGTCCCTACAATGAGCAGTTCTTC. Based on the CDR3 plus reference TRBV7-2 and TRBJ2-1, the full variable domain is GAGVSQSPSNKVTEKGKDVELRCDPISGHTALYWYRQSLGQGLEFLIYFQGNSAPDKSGLPSDRFSAERTGGSVSTLTIQRTQQEDSAVYLCASSPPGPYNEQFFGPGTRLTVL.